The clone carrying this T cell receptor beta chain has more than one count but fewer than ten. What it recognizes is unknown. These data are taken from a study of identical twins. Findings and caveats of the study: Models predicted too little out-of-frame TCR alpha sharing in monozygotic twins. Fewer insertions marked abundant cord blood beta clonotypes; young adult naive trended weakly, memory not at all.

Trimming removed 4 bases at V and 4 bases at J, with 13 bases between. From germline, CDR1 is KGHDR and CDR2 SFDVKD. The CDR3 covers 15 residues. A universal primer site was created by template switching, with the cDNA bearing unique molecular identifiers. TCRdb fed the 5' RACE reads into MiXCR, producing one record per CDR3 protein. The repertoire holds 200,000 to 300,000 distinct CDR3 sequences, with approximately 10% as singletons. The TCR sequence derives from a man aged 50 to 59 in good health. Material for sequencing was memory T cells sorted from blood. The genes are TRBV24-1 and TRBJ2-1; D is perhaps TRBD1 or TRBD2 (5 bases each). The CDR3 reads CATSEGRGKYNEQFF. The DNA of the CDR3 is TGTGCCACCAGTGAGGGACGGGGTAAATACAATGAGCAGTTCTTC.